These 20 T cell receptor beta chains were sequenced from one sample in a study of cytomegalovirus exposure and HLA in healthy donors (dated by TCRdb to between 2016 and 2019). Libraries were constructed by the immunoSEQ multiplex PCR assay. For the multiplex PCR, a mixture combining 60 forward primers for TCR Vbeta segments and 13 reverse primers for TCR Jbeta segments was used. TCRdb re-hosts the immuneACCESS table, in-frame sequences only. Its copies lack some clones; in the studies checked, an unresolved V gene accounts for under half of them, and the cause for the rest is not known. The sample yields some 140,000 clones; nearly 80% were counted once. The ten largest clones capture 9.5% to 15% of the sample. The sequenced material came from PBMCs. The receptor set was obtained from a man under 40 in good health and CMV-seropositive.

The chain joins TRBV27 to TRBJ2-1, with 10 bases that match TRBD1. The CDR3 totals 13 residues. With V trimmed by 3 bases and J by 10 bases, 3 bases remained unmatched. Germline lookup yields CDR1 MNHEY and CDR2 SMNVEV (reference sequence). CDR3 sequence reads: CASSLRTGGEQFF. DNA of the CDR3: TGTGCCAGCAGTTTGAGGACAGGGGGAGAGCAGTTCTTC.

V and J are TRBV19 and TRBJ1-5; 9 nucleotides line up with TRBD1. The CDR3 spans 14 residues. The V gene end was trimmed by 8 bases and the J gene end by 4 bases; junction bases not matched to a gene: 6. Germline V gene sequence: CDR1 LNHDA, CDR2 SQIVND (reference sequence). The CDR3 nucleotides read TGTGCCAGTGGGGACAGGGAGGAAAATCAGCCCCAGCATTTT. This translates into CASGDREENQPQHF.

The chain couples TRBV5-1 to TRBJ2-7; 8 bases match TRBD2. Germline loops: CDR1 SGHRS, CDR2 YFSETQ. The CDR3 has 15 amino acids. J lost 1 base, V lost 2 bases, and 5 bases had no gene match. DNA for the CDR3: TGCGCCAGCAGCTTCACTAGCGGATGGTCCTACGAGCAGTACTTC. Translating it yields CASSFTSGWSYEQYF.

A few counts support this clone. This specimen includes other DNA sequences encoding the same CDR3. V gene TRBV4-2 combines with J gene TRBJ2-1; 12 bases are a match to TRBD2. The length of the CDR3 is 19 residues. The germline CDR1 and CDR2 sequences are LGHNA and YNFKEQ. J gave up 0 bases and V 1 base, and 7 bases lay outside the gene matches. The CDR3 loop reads CASSQGTSGRPSSYNEQFF. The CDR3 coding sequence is TGTGCCAGCAGCCAAGGTACTAGCGGGAGGCCGAGCTCCTACAATGAGCAGTTCTTC.

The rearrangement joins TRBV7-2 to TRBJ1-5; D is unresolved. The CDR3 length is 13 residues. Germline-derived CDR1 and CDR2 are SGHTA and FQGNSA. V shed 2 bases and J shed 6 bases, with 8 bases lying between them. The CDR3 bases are TGTGCCAGCAGCTTAAGTTATAGTCAGCCCCAGCATTTT. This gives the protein CASSLSYSQPQHF.

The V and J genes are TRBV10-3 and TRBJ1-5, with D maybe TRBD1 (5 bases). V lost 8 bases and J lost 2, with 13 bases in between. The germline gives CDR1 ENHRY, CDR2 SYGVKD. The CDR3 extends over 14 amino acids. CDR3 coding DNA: TGTGCCATCGGTACAGGCGGGGGCAATCAGCCCCAGCATTTT. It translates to CAIGTGGGNQPQHF.

The CDR3 nucleotides are TGTGCCAGCAGCTTATCTTCCCTGGGGCTCAATGAGCAGTTCTTC. Its translation is CASSLSSLGLNEQFF. The V gene is TRBV7-3, the J gene TRBJ2-1; tentatively, D is TRBD1 (5 bases). The CDR3 contains 15 residues. Trimming took off 2 bases at V and 6 bases at J, with 14 bases between the two ends. Looked up from germline, CDR1 is SGHTA and CDR2 is FQGTGA.

CDR3 sequence reads: CASSLQSGQGDVYTF. The DNA for the CDR3 is TGTGCCAGCAGCCTCCAATCGGGACAGGGAGATGTCTACACCTTC. The chain links TRBV11-1 to TRBJ1-2, with 9 positions matching TRBD1. CDR3 length: 15 amino acids. Germline values: CDR1 SGHAT, CDR2 FQDESV (reference sequence). V lost 5 bases to trimming and J lost 10 bases; unmatched junction nucleotides: 14.

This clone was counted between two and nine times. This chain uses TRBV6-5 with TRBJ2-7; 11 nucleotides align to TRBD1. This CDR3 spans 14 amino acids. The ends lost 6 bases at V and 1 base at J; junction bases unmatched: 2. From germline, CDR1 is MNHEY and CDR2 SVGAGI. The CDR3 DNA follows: TGTGCCAGCAGCGGGACAGGGGGATCCTACGAGCAGTACTTC. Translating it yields CASSGTGGSYEQYF.

The CDR3 DNA sequence: TGCGCCAGCAGCCCCACGTTTAGCAGAGTTAATGAAAAACTGTTTTTT. Residues: CASSPTFSRVNEKLFF. The rearrangement joins TRBV5-1 to TRBJ1-4, with D unclear. Trimming shortened V by 4 bases and J by 4 bases, and 17 bases separated the two germline ends. The CDR3 runs to 16 residues. From germline, CDR1 is SGHRS and CDR2 YFSETQ.

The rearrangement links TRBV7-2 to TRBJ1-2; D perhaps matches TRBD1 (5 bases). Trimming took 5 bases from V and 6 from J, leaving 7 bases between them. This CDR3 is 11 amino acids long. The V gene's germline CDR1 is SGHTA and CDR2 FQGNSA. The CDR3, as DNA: TGTGCCAGCAGCCCAGGGAATGGCTACACCTTC. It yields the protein CASSPGNGYTF.

The DNA of the CDR3 is TGTGCCAGTAGTACCATAGCGGGAGGGCCGGGGAATGAGCAGTTCTTC. Protein product: CASSTIAGGPGNEQFF. The chain combines TRBV19 with TRBJ2-1, with 11 bases fitting TRBD2. CDR1 is LNHDA, CDR2 SQIVND, per germline (reference sequence). V shed 4 bases and J 7 bases; nucleotides not matched to a gene: 9. CDR3 length equals 16 residues.

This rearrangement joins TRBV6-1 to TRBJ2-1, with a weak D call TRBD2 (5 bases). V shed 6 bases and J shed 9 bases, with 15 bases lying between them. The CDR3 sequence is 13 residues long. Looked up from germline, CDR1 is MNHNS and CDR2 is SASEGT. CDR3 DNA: TGTGCCAGCAGCCCGACCCCCCGGGGTGAGCAGTTCTTC. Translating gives CASSPTPRGEQFF.

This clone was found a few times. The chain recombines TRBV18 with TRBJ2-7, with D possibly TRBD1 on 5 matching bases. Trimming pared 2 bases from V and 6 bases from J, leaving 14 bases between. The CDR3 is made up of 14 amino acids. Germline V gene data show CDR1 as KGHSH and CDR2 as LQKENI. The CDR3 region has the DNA TGTGCCAGCTCACCAGGGGCCAGCGTCTCCGAGCAGTACTTC. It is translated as CASSPGASVSEQYF.

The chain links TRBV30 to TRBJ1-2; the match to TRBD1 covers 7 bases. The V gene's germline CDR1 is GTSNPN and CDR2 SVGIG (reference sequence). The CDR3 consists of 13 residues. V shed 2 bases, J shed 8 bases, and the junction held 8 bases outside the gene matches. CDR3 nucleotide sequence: TGTGCCTGGAGTATAGACAGGGCAGGGGGCTACACCTTC. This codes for CAWSIDRAGGYTF.

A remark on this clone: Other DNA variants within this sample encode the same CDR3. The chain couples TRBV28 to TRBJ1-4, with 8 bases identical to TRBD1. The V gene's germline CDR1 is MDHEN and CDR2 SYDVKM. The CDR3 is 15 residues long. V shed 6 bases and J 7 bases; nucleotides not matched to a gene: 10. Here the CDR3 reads CASSLPAGGTEKLFF. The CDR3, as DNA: TGTGCCAGCAGCCTCCCGGCAGGGGGCACTGAAAAACTGTTTTTT.

CDR3 bases: TGTGCCAGCAGCGGTAGATTCAACTATGGCTACACCTTC. Translated, it gives CASSGRFNYGYTF. V usage is TRBV5-8 and J usage is TRBJ1-2, with D unresolved. Germline-derived CDR1 and CDR2 are SGHTS and YDEGEE. V was cut by 4 bases and J by 2 bases, with 9 bases left in between. The CDR3 runs to 13 residues. Drawing the rest from reference TRBV5-8 and TRBJ1-2, the complete variable domain is EAGVTQSPTHLIKTRGQQATLRCSPISGHTSVYWYQQALGLGLQFLLWYDEGEERNRGNFPPRFSGRQFPNYSSELNVNALELEDSALYLCASSGRFNYGYTFGSGTRLTVV.

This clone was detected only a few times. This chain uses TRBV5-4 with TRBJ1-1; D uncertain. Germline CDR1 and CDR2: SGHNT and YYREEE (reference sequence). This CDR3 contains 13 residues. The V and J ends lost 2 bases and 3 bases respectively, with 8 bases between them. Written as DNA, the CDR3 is TGTGCCAGCAGCTTCCAAGTAGACACTGAAGCTTTCTTT. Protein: CASSFQVDTEAFF. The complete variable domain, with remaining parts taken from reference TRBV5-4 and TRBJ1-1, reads ETGVTQSPTHLIKTRGQQVTLRCSSQSGHNTVSWYQQALGQGPQFIFQYYREEENGRGNFPPRFSGLQFPNYSSELNVNALELDDSALYLCASSFQVDTEAFFGQGTRLTVV.

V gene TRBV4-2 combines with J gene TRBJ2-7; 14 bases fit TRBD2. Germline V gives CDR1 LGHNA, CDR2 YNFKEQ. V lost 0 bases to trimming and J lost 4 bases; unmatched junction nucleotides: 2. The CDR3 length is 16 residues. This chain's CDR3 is CASSQEGTSGSYEQYF. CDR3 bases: TGTGCCAGCAGCCAAGAAGGGACTAGCGGGAGTTACGAGCAGTACTTC.

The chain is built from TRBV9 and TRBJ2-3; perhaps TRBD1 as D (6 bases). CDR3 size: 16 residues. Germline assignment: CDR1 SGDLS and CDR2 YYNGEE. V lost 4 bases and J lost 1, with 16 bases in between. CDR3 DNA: TGTGCCAGCAGCCCAGGGGTCTCCCAAGGCACAGATACGCAGTATTTT. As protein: CASSPGVSQGTDTQYF.